These 5 T cell receptor beta chains originate from one sample sequenced in a study of blood T cell repertoires in COVID-19. Assay used: immunoSEQ multiplex PCR; TCRdb lists only in-frame clones, some missing. The table records 290,000 or so clones, roughly 85% of them present only once. Sequences were obtained from peripheral blood. The receptors shown here come from a man aged 50-59 years with active or convalescent COVID-19.

The J gene is TRBJ2-3, the V gene TRBV4-1; 10 nucleotides line up with TRBD2. Germline values: CDR1 MGHRA, CDR2 YSYEKL. This CDR3 comprises 18 residues. Trimming at V came to 0 bases and at J to 3 bases, leaving 9 bases not matched to a gene. Written as DNA, the CDR3 is TGCGCCAGCAGCCAAGATTTAGCGGGAGGATTTTTAACAGATACGCAGTATTTT. Encoded protein: CASSQDLAGGFLTDTQYF.

The table lists this clone with a few counts. The gene calls are TRBV28 and TRBJ1-3, with unresolved D. CDR3 length: 14 amino acids. Trimming stripped 5 bases from V and 0 bases from J, with 8 bases between. CDR1 is MDHEN, CDR2 SYDVKM, per germline. The CDR3 region has the DNA TGTGCCAGCAGTAGACATCTCTCTGGAAACACCATATATTTT. This encodes CASSRHLSGNTIYF.

This clone was observed a single time. CDR3 DNA sequence: TGCGCCAGCAGAGAGCTTAGACCGGGACTAGCGGGAGTAAAGGGGGTTGAATTAGAGCAGTTCTTC. It is translated as CASRELRPGLAGVKGVELEQFF. The chain couples TRBV10-1 to TRBJ2-1; 14 bases match TRBD2. Germline V gene lookup returns CDR1 WNHNN and CDR2 SYGVQD (reference sequence). Germline trimming cut 6 bases from V and 10 bases from J; bases unmatched to any gene: 29. The CDR3 is made up of 22 amino acids.

The chain uses TRBV24-1 and TRBJ1-2; possible D gene TRBD1, 5 bases. The V end was cut by 6 bases, the J end by 1 base, with 11 bases between. From germline, CDR1 is KGHDR and CDR2 SFDVKD. The CDR3 is 14 amino acids. The CDR3, as DNA: TGTGCCACCAGTAAGTCAGGGAATAACTATGGCTACACCTTC. This encodes CATSKSGNNYGYTF.

Comment on this clone: The sample holds other DNA sequences that translate to the same CDR3. The rearrangement uses TRBV28 and TRBJ2-1, with 9 bases lining up with TRBD1. CDR1 MDHEN and CDR2 SYDVKM come from the germline V gene. Unmatched junction bases numbered 6, after V lost 5 bases and J lost 7 bases. The CDR3 spans 14 residues. The CDR3 sequence: CASSRQGVRNEQFF. CDR3 coding DNA: TGTGCCAGCAGTAGACAGGGGGTCAGGAATGAGCAGTTCTTC.